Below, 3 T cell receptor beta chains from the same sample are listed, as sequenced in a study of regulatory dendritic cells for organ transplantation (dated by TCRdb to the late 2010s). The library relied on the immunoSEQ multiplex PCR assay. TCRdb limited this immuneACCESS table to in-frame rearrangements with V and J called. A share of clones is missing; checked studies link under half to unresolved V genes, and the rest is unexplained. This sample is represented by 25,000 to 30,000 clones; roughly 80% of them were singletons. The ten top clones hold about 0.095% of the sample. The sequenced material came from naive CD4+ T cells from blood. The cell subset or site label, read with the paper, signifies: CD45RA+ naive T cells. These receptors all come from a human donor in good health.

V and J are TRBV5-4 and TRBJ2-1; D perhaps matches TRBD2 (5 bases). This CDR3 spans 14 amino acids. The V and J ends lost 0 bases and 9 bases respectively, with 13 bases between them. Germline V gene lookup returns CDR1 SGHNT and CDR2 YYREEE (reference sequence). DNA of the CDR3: TGTGCCAGCAGCTTGGTGGCTAGCCGGGGTGAGCAGTTCTTC. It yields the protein CASSLVASRGEQFF.

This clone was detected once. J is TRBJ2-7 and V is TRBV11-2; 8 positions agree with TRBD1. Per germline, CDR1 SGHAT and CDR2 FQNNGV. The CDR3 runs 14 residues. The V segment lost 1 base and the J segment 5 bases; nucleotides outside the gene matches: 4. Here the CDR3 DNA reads TGTGCCAGCAGCTTAGCTGCGGGACAGGACGAGCAGTACTTC. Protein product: CASSLAAGQDEQYF.

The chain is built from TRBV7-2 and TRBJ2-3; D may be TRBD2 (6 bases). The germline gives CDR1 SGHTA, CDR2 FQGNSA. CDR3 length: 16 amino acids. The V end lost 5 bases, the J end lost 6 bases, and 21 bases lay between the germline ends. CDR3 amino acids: CASSPRVAALTDTQYF. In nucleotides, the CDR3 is TGTGCCAGCAGCCCCCGCGTAGCGGCGCTTACGGATACGCAGTATTTT.